This T cell receptor beta chain was documented in a study of cytomegalovirus exposure and HLA in healthy donors. CDR3 length equals 12 residues. Trimming cost V 4 bases and J 2 bases, with 6 bases left between them. Per the germline V gene, CDR1 is PRHDT and CDR2 is FYEKMQ (reference sequence). Assay: immunoSEQ multiplex PCR; the TCRdb copy retains only in-frame clones and omits some. The data contain about 110,000 clones, under 85% of them singletons. The receptor's source is a woman aged 18-35 years in good health and CMV-seronegative. The sample taken for sequencing was PBMCs. This sequence joins TRBV13 and TRBJ2-7; D gene uncertain. The CDR3 loop reads CASSSYPYEQYF. Here the CDR3 DNA reads TGTGCCAGCAGCTCCTATCCCTACGAGCAGTACTTC. Variable domain in full (rest from reference TRBV13 and TRBJ2-7): AAGVIQSPRHLIKEKRETATLKCYPIPRHDTVYWYQQGPGQDPQFLISFYEKMQSDKGSIPDRFSAQQFSDYHSELNMSSLELGDSALYFCASSSYPYEQYFGPGTRLTVT.